The rows below give T cell receptor beta chains drawn from one sample of a study of OX40 agonist ivuxolimab in advanced cancers. Profiling relied on immunoSEQ multiplex PCR, and the TCRdb table lists in-frame clones only, not all of them. This sample has about 95,000 clones, with approximately 85% found just once. This material consisted of CD4+ or CD8+ T cells sorted from blood, taken in a trial of the OX40 agonist ivuxolimab. Every receptor here comes from an adult with an advanced solid tumor such as melanoma, head and neck, liver or kidney cancer. CDR3s include the opening cysteine and the closing phenylalanine or tryptophan. The D gene is left open where the match is weak. Size tells how often a clone was seen (once, few, many) or the class of an expanded clone, and some rows leave it out.

CDR3nt | CDR3aa | abundance | v_gene | len | j_gene | d_gene
TGTGCCAGCAGCGTAGTCAGCGGGAGTAGCGGGGAGCTGTTTTTT | CASSVVSGSSGELFF | few | TRBV9 | 15 | TRBJ2-2 | TRBD2
TGTGCCAGCAGCTTCAGCGACAATGAGCAGTTCTTC | CASSFSDNEQFF | once | TRBV11-2 | 12 | TRBJ2-1 | NA
TGTGCCAGCAGTATCGGACGGACCTACGAGCAGTACTTC | CASSIGRTYEQYF | once | TRBV28 | 13 | TRBJ2-7 | NA
TGTGCCAGCCAGGAAGGTGTCGGGGCCAACGTCCTGACTTTC | CASQEGVGANVLTF | NA | TRBV6-5 | 14 | TRBJ2-6 | NA
TGTGCCAGCAGTTTCAGGGACACCTACAATGAGCAGTTCTTC | CASSFRDTYNEQFF | NA | TRBV27 | 14 | TRBJ2-1 | NA
TGTGCCAGCAGTTTTGAGGTCTTCATGAACACTGAAGCTTTCTTT | CASSFEVFMNTEAFF | NA | TRBV28 | 15 | TRBJ1-1 | NA
TGTGCCAGCAGCCTTAAGAGCGGGCCCCAAGAGACCCAGTACTTC | CASSLKSGPQETQYF | once | TRBV4-2 | 15 | TRBJ2-5 | NA
TGTGCCAGCAGACGGACAGGGGGGACCGGGGAGCTGTTTTTT | CASRRTGGTGELFF | NA | TRBV6-4 | 14 | TRBJ2-2 | TRBD1
TGTGCCAGCAGCCAGATTCCAGGCCCCTACGAGCAGTACTTC | CASSQIPGPYEQYF | NA | TRBV14 | 14 | TRBJ2-7 | NA
TGCGCCAGCGGGCAGGGATCGGACACCGGGGAGCTGTTTTTT | CASGQGSDTGELFF | NA | TRBV5-1 | 14 | TRBJ2-2 | NA
TGTGCCAGTAGTATTGGGACAGGGGTTGACGAGCAGTACTTC | CASSIGTGVDEQYF | NA | TRBV19 | 14 | TRBJ2-7 | TRBD1
TGCGCCAGCAGCCACCCCGACGGGCGTTTCACAGATACGCAGTATTTT | CASSHPDGRFTDTQYF | NA | TRBV4-1 | 16 | TRBJ2-3 | NA
TGTGCCAGCACCATGGGGATTAGCGGGAGACTCCGGGGCTCCTACAATGAGCAGTTCTTC | CASTMGISGRLRGSYNEQFF | NA | TRBV28 | 20 | TRBJ2-1 | TRBD2
TGTGCCTGGAGTGCCAGGGAAGGCGATACGCAGTATTTT | CAWSAREGDTQYF | NA | TRBV30 | 13 | TRBJ2-3 | NA
TGTGCCAGCAGTTTGGGATTTTCGGGGCCCTACGAGCAGTACTTC | CASSLGFSGPYEQYF | few | TRBV6-1 | 15 | TRBJ2-7 | NA
TGTGCCAGCACCAGAGACAGGGTTGACGTCCTGACTTTC | CASTRDRVDVLTF | once | TRBV14 | 13 | TRBJ2-6 | TRBD1
TGTGCCAGCAGCTTTTCAGGGCGGGATGAAAAACTGTTTTTT | CASSFSGRDEKLFF | NA | TRBV28 | 14 | TRBJ1-4 | NA
TGTGCCAGCGCAGCGGACCTCGGGCAGCAGTACTTC | CASAADLGQQYF | NA | TRBV28 | 12 | TRBJ2-7 | NA
TGCGCCAGCAGCACACTACCAGGGGCTGCAGAGGACCCCTATGGCTACACCTTC | CASSTLPGAAEDPYGYTF | NA | TRBV5-1 | 18 | TRBJ1-2 | NA
TGTGCCAGCAGTTTGGGGGTAGCGGGAGACCTAACAGATACGCAGTATTTT | CASSLGVAGDLTDTQYF | NA | TRBV27 | 17 | TRBJ2-3 | TRBD2
TGTGCCAGCAGCCCTGGGACTAGCGGGACGGAGACCCAGTACTTC | CASSPGTSGTETQYF | NA | TRBV5-5 | 15 | TRBJ2-5 | TRBD2
TGCAGTGCTAGAGTTCAAGGGAAACTGTTTTTT | CSARVQGKLFF | NA | TRBV20-1 | 11 | TRBJ1-4 | NA
TGTGCCAGCAGCTTAGCCGTAGGCGAGCAGTACTTC | CASSLAVGEQYF | medium-sized | TRBV7-9 | 12 | TRBJ2-7 | NA